This TCR beta chain was recovered during a study of identical twins. Study-level points and caveats: Models underestimated how often monozygotic twins shared out-of-frame TCR alpha. Twin-shared out-of-frame alpha sequences showed excess low generation probability.

After removal of 0 bases from V and 10 bases from J, the junction contained 8 bases not matched to a gene. Germline CDR1 WSHSY, CDR2 SAAADI. This CDR3 has 15 amino acids. In its sample, this clonotype was seen many times. No antigen is known for it. Each cDNA held unique molecular identifiers, and template switching gave it a universal primer site. Each CDR3 protein is one row after TCRdb ran MiXCR on the 5' RACE reads. The data hold approximately 240,000 distinct CDR3 sequences, with about 14% observed a single time. Sequenced material: memory (CD45RO+) T cells sorted from blood. The receptor comes from a woman younger than 30 in good health. V is TRBV10-2 and J is TRBJ2-1, with TRBD2 matching 8 bases. DNA of the CDR3: TGCGCCAGCAGTGAGTCGAGCGGGGGCGATTTCGAGCAGTTCTTC. This encodes CASSESSGGDFEQFF.